The sequence of this TCR beta chain was determined in a study of T-cell reconstitution after alpha-beta-depleted transplantation in children. Notes on this clonotype: Its antigen is unknown.

Study observations and caveats: Most T-cell counts and diversity one year after the transplant came from T cells that were newly produced.

Unique molecular identifiers were built into the TCRbeta library. TCRdb recomputed calls from the PCR reads with MiXCR, one row per CDR3 protein. The sample includes hundreds of thousands of distinct CDR3 sequences, about an eighth seen only once; the top ten take 2% to 2.5%. The germline gives CDR1 MNHNS, CDR2 SASEGT. The CDR3 runs to 14 residues. Trimming removed 6 bases from V and 4 bases from J, with 13 bases in between. This sample comprised PBMCs, mostly from graft donor cells, obtained 360 days after TCRalphabeta/CD19-depleted stem cell transplant. This sequence originates from a male patient younger than 18 who had a stem cell transplant for acute myeloid leukemia, so the T cells may come from the graft donor. The rearrangement uses TRBV6-1 and TRBJ2-1; perhaps TRBD2 as D (6 bases). The CDR3 sequence: CASSQGGIYNEQFF. In DNA, the CDR3 is TGTGCCAGCAGCCAGGGAGGCATATACAATGAGCAGTTCTTC.